Listed here is a single T cell receptor beta chain. Authors' methods: Reference gene primers were amplified, and this amplification served to estimate nucleated cell counts. The protocol was immunoSEQ multiplex PCR, while the TCRdb copy is restricted to in-frame clones and leaves out a portion. The V and J calls and clone size come from that table; D and trimming were worked out from the DNA. The sample has approximately 77,000 clones; roughly 80% are singletons. The record originates from a study of blood T cell repertoires in COVID-19. Study background: Samples taken during acute and convalescent COVID-19 were collected in the United States, Italy and Spain. The analysed material was cDNA or gDNA that came from T cells, B-cell-depleted T cells, or PBMCs.

Sequenced input: peripheral blood. The source is a woman in her 70s with acute or convalescent COVID-19.

CDR3 amino acids: CASSDYVVANTEAFF. CDR3 DNA: TGTGCCAGCAGCGACTATGTTGTAGCGAACACTGAAGCTTTCTTT. The genes are TRBV11-3 and TRBJ1-1; D is uncertain. Trimming took 5 bases from V and 1 from J, leaving 14 bases between them. Germline CDR1 SGHNT, CDR2 YENEEA. CDR3 length: 15 amino acids.